Listed here are 20 T cell receptor beta chains from one sample, sequenced in a study of OX40 agonist ivuxolimab in advanced cancers. TCRdb's table, derived via immunoSEQ multiplex PCR, lists solely in-frame clones and lacks some. The sample carries roughly 64,000 clones, 85% to 90% recorded once. The sample in question was CD4+ or CD8+ T cells sorted from blood, obtained in a trial of the OX40 agonist ivuxolimab. These TCRs come from an adult with an advanced solid tumor such as melanoma, head and neck, liver or kidney cancer.

The chain combines TRBV6-1 with TRBJ2-5, with D perhaps matching TRBD1 (6 bases). Germline V CDR1 and CDR2: MNHNS, SASEGT. The CDR3 extends over 11 amino acids. Trimming shortened V by 5 bases and J by 7 bases, and 8 bases separated the two germline ends. In nucleotides, the CDR3 is TGTGCCAGCAGTTCACAGGGGACCCAGTACTTC. Translated, it gives CASSSQGTQYF.

This clone was seen only once. This rearrangement joins TRBV7-9 to TRBJ2-1, with 13 bases that match TRBD2. The J segment lost 8 bases and the V segment lost 5 bases, leaving 3 bases of the junction unmatched. The CDR3 contains 14 residues. Germline CDR1 SEHNR, CDR2 FQNEAQ (reference sequence). Written as DNA, the CDR3 is TGTGCCAGCAGCCCGGGACTAGCGGGATATGAGCAGTTCTTC. This sequence encodes CASSPGLAGYEQFF.

CDR3 nucleotides: TGTGCCAGCAGTTATGGTAGGGGGAATGAGCAGTTCTTC. It encodes CASSYGRGNEQFF. The chain has TRBV27 and TRBJ2-1; TRBD1 might be the D (6 bases). CDR3 length: 13 residues. Germline lookup yields CDR1 MNHEY and CDR2 SMNVEV (reference sequence). Trimming removed 4 bases at V and 7 bases at J, with 11 bases between.

The CDR3 region has the DNA TGTGCCAGCAGCTTACTTGGGGCAGGGGAGACCCAGTACTTC. Translation: CASSLLGAGETQYF. V is TRBV11-1 and J is TRBJ2-5; maybe TRBD1 (5 bases). Germline CDR1 SGHAT, CDR2 FQDESV (reference sequence). The V and J ends lost 2 bases and 5 bases respectively, with 12 bases between them. The CDR3 spans 14 residues.

The rearrangement links TRBV5-1 to TRBJ1-2; TRBD1 is a possible D gene (5 bases). This CDR3 has 12 residues. Per germline, CDR1 SGHRS and CDR2 YFSETQ. V was trimmed by 0 bases and J by 8 bases, leaving 8 bases between them. The CDR3, as DNA: TGCGCCAGCAGCTTGGACAGGATAGGCTACACCTTC. Translating it yields CASSLDRIGYTF. The full variable domain, its missing parts supplied by reference TRBV5-1 and TRBJ1-2, is KAGVTQTPRYLIKTRGQQVTLSCSPISGHRSVSWYQQTPGQGLQFLFEYFSETQRNKGNFPGRFSGRQFSNSRSEMNVSTLELGDSALYLCASSLDRIGYTFGSGTRLTVV.

This chain connects TRBV18 to TRBJ1-1; D is uncertain. Germline values: CDR1 KGHSH, CDR2 LQKENI. V was pared by 2 bases and J by 6 bases, with 7 bases between. The length of the CDR3 is 12 residues. CDR3 residues: CASSPNFPEAFF. The CDR3 nucleotides read TGTGCCAGCTCACCAAATTTTCCTGAAGCTTTCTTT.

This sequence joins TRBV7-3 and TRBJ2-5, with D hard to call. Germline V gene sequence: CDR1 SGHTA, CDR2 FQGTGA. V gave up 1 base and J gave up 4 bases, with 7 bases separating them. The length of the CDR3 is 13 residues. Here the CDR3 reads CASSLNRRETQYF. The DNA of the CDR3 is TGTGCCAGCAGCTTAAACAGAAGAGAGACCCAGTACTTC.

The V and J genes are TRBV2 and TRBJ2-7, with a tentative D call TRBD2 (5 bases). This CDR3 is built from 13 residues. The ends were cut back, 5 bases at V and 4 bases at J, with 12 bases in the middle. The germline gives CDR1 SNHLY, CDR2 FYNNEI. The CDR3 region has the DNA TGTGCCAGCAGTCCCCGAACGGGGTACGAGCAGTACTTC. Amino acids: CASSPRTGYEQYF.

V usage is TRBV27 and J usage is TRBJ2-7; D possibly corresponds to TRBD1 (6 bases). This CDR3 has 15 amino acids. CDR1 is MNHEY, CDR2 SMNVEV, per germline (reference sequence). V was clipped by 2 bases and J by 4 bases, with 15 bases between them. The CDR3: CASSLRGTPSYEQYF. CDR3 in DNA: TGTGCCAGCAGTTTAAGGGGGACACCATCTTACGAGCAGTACTTC.

This chain links TRBV11-2 with TRBJ2-7; 8 bases map to TRBD2. CDR1 and CDR2 from the germline V gene are SGHAT and FQNNGV. There are 15 residues in the CDR3. J was trimmed by 9 bases and V by 4 bases; bases with no gene match: 14. The CDR3 DNA is TGTGCCAGCAGCTGGCTGGGAGCGGGGGTTGATTGGCAGTACTTC. Translated: CASSWLGAGVDWQYF.

J is TRBJ2-7 and V is TRBV10-3; TRBD1 matches at 7 bases. This CDR3 is built from 13 residues. Trimming removed 6 bases from V and 1 base from J; junction bases left unmatched: 3. The germline gives CDR1 ENHRY, CDR2 SYGVKD. In DNA, the CDR3 is TGTGCCATCAGCGGGACAGCTTCCTACGAGCAGTACTTC. Its translation is CAISGTASYEQYF.

The J gene is TRBJ1-4, the V gene TRBV7-8; weak D call: TRBD1 (6 bases). Germline loops: CDR1 SGHVS, CDR2 FQNEAQ. V gave up 2 bases and J gave up 7 bases, with 11 bases separating them. The CDR3 runs 14 residues. The DNA of the CDR3 is TGTGCCAGCAGCTTATCGGGGGGGCTTGAAAAACTGTTTTTT. Its translation: CASSLSGGLEKLFF.

This chain uses TRBV29-1 with TRBJ2-3; no clear D. V gave up 3 bases and J gave up 0 bases, with 7 bases separating them. CDR3 size: 13 residues. Germline CDR1 SQVTM, CDR2 ANQGSEA. The CDR3 nucleotides read TGCAGCGTTGACCCGGCTAGCACAGATACGCAGTATTTT. As protein: CSVDPASTDTQYF.

A word on this clone: This specimen includes other DNA sequences encoding the same CDR3. The gene calls are TRBV10-3 and TRBJ1-1; D is undetermined. Trimming shortened V by 4 bases and J by 0 bases, and 3 bases separated the two germline ends. Germline CDR1 ENHRY, CDR2 SYGVKD. The CDR3 extends over 12 amino acids. CDR3 protein: CAISGVNTEAFF. CDR3 DNA: TGTGCCATCAGTGGTGTGAACACTGAAGCTTTCTTT.

J is TRBJ2-1 and V is TRBV19, with 9 bases lining up with TRBD1. CDR1 is LNHDA and CDR2 is SQIVND in the germline V gene (reference sequence). Trimming cost V 7 bases and J 7 bases; bases outside gene matches: 5. This CDR3 is built from 13 residues. The CDR3: CASNDRGVNEQFF. The CDR3 DNA follows: TGTGCCAGTAACGACAGGGGGGTGAATGAGCAGTTCTTC.

The chain combines TRBV13 with TRBJ2-7; possible D gene TRBD2, 5 bases. From germline, CDR1 is PRHDT and CDR2 FYEKMQ (reference sequence). Trimming took off 5 bases at V and 0 bases at J, with 14 bases between the two ends. The CDR3 is made up of 15 amino acids. The CDR3 sequence is CASSPLGKSSYEQYF. Here the CDR3 DNA reads TGTGCCAGCAGCCCCCTCGGGAAGAGCTCCTACGAGCAGTACTTC.

The chain combines TRBV30 with TRBJ2-3; TRBD2 aligns across 10 bases. Germline V gives CDR1 GTSNPN, CDR2 SVGIG (reference sequence). The CDR3 has 15 residues. J lost 1 base, V lost 0 bases, and 1 base had no gene match. CDR3 DNA sequence: TGTGCCTGGAGTGTGAGCGGGGGGGGCACAGATACGCAGTATTTT. Protein product: CAWSVSGGGTDTQYF.

CDR3 sequence reads: CASSGMNTGELFF. The DNA of the CDR3 is TGTGCCAGCAGTGGGATGAACACCGGGGAGCTGTTTTTT. The chain links TRBV27 to TRBJ2-2; D not certain. The CDR3 has 13 residues. V was cut by 5 bases and J by 1 base, with 5 bases left in between. Germline lookup yields CDR1 MNHEY and CDR2 SMNVEV (reference sequence).

The V and J genes are TRBV10-2 and TRBJ2-7, with D unresolved. V lost 0 bases to trimming and J lost 4 bases, with 10 bases between them. Looked up from germline, CDR1 is WSHSY and CDR2 is SAAADI. CDR3 size: 14 residues. The CDR3: CASSESSWSYEQYF. Here the CDR3 DNA reads TGCGCCAGCAGTGAGTCCTCGTGGTCTTACGAGCAGTACTTC.

This rearrangement joins TRBV19 to TRBJ2-5; TRBD1 or TRBD2 may be the D gene (5 bases each). V lost 7 bases and J 1 base, leaving 19 bases between the germline ends. Germline assignment: CDR1 LNHDA and CDR2 SQIVND (reference sequence). CDR3 length equals 16 residues. CDR3 amino acids: CASNPRASSSQETQYF. In DNA form, the CDR3 reads TGTGCCAGTAATCCCAGGGCTAGCTCAAGCCAAGAGACCCAGTACTTC.